The 13 T cell receptor beta chains listed next were all sequenced from one sample in a study of shared clonotypes between healthy human individuals. TCRdb's table, derived via immunoSEQ multiplex PCR, lists solely in-frame clones and lacks some. The sample lists some 2,100,000 clones; more than 90% were seen once. Sequencing input: naive CD4+ T cells sorted from blood. Specified subset: CD45RA+ positively selected. These receptors all stem from a man younger than 30 in good health.

V and J are TRBV5-1 and TRBJ1-6, with 8 bases fitting TRBD1. The junction had 5 bases not matched to a gene; V was cut back by 0 bases and J by 0 bases. In germline, CDR1 is SGHRS, CDR2 YFSETQ. The CDR3 contains 18 residues. CDR3 in DNA: TGCGCCAGCAGCTTGGGACAGGGGTCGGGCTCCTATAATTCACCCCTCCACTTT. Translated: CASSLGQGSGSYNSPLHF.

The V call is TRBV7-9, the J call TRBJ2-7, with 8 bases that match TRBD2. V was pared by 0 bases and J by 0 bases, with 4 bases of the junction left unmatched. CDR3 length equals 16 residues. Germline V gene sequence: CDR1 SEHNR, CDR2 FQNEAQ (reference sequence). Written as DNA, the CDR3 is TGTGCCAGCAGCTTAGCTCTCCGGGGGGGCTCCTACGAGCAGTACTTC. This translates into CASSLALRGGSYEQYF. Complete variable domain (other parts from reference TRBV7-9 and TRBJ2-7): DTGVSQNPRHKITKRGQNVTFRCDPISEHNRLYWYRQTLGQGPEFLTYFQNEAQLEKSRLLSDRFSAERPKGSFSTLEIQRTEQGDSAMYLCASSLALRGGSYEQYFGPGTRLTVT.

The chain employs TRBV6-1 and TRBJ2-1; TRBD1 might be the D (5 bases). The CDR3 has 13 amino acids. The V and J ends lost 1 base and 6 bases respectively, with 7 bases between them. CDR1 is MNHNS, CDR2 SASEGT, per germline. The CDR3 reads CASSEGQFNEQFF. DNA for the CDR3: TGTGCCAGCAGTGAAGGACAGTTCAATGAGCAGTTCTTC.

This clone turned up a few times. This rearrangement joins TRBV28 to TRBJ1-6; 9 bases are a match to TRBD1. The CDR3 spans 16 residues. Trimming took 8 bases from V and 4 from J; bases not matched to a gene: 9. Germline V lookup: CDR1 MDHEN, CDR2 SYDVKM. The CDR3: CASCTGGWGYNSPLHF. The CDR3 DNA reads as TGTGCCAGCTGCACAGGGGGCTGGGGTTATAATTCACCCCTCCACTTT.

About this clone itself: One end of the junction fails to match germline, which may point to a read error. The chain carries TRBV7-7 and TRBJ2-2, with 10 bases lining up with TRBD2. This CDR3 contains 17 residues. The germline V gene has CDR1 SSHAT and CDR2 FNYEAQ (reference sequence). The CDR3 region is CASSLTAGGPGTGELFF. The CDR3, as DNA: TGTGCTAGCAGCTTAACAGCGGGAGGGCCGGGAACCGGGGAGCTGTTTTTT.

The rearrangement uses TRBV30 and TRBJ2-7; 10 nucleotides align to TRBD2. This CDR3 contains 15 residues. The V gene end was trimmed by 3 bases and the J gene end by 3 bases; junction bases not matched to a gene: 8. CDR1 is GTSNPN, CDR2 SVGIG, per germline (reference sequence). DNA of the CDR3: TGTGCCTGGAGCGCGGGGGTAGCGGGAGGCTACGAGCAGTACTTC. It specifies CAWSAGVAGGYEQYF.

V and J are TRBV30 and TRBJ2-2, with TRBD1 matching 7 bases. V gave up 0 bases and J gave up 7 bases; unmatched junction bases: 11. CDR3 size: 16 residues. Germline V gives CDR1 GTSNPN, CDR2 SVGIG (reference sequence). DNA for the CDR3: TGTGCCTGGAGTGTGGGGGACAGCAATTGGGGCGGGGAGCTGTTTTTT. It codes for CAWSVGDSNWGGELFF.

This clone came up a few times. The same CDR3 also results from other DNA sequences found in this sample. The V and J genes are TRBV5-1 and TRBJ2-3; TRBD2 aligns across 9 bases. Germline-derived CDR1 and CDR2 are SGHRS and YFSETQ. The length of the CDR3 is 15 residues. The J segment lost 0 bases and the V segment lost 1 base, leaving 0 bases of the junction unmatched. The CDR3 coding sequence is TGCGCCAGCAGCTTGACTAGCGGGAGCACAGATACGCAGTATTTT. This sequence encodes CASSLTSGSTDTQYF.

The rearrangement links TRBV27 to TRBJ1-3, with TRBD1 identical over 7 bases. CDR1 MNHEY and CDR2 SMNVEV come from the germline V gene (reference sequence). The trim removed 6 bases at V and 2 bases at J, leaving 13 bases unmatched. The CDR3 length is 17 residues. The CDR3 nucleotides read TGTGCCAGCAGCCCGGGACAGATCAGGGGGGCTGGAAACACCATATATTTT. It specifies CASSPGQIRGAGNTIYF.

The chain combines TRBV12-2 with TRBJ2-7; the table's D gene call, TRBD1, was not cross checked with the DNA. TRBV12-2 is tagged as a pseudogene. This CDR3 comprises 17 residues. CDR3 sequence (DNA): TGTGCAAGTCGCCCCAGCGACAGGGAATACTCCTCCTACGAGCAGTACTTC. Its protein product is CASRPSDREYSSYEQYF.

The chain couples TRBV18 to TRBJ2-2, with TRBD1 identical over 8 bases. The CDR3 spans 15 residues. V lost 8 bases to trimming and J lost 4 bases; unmatched junction nucleotides: 9. Germline CDR1 and CDR2: KGHSH and LQKENI. CDR3 coding DNA: TGTGCCAGCGGGCAGCGGACAGGGAGCACCGGGGAGCTGTTTTTT. Amino acid sequence: CASGQRTGSTGELFF.

This chain links TRBV11-2 with TRBJ2-3, with D unresolved. The CDR3 contains 13 residues. Germline V CDR1 and CDR2: SGHAT, FQNNGV. V was trimmed by 4 bases and J by 6 bases, leaving 11 bases between them. The CDR3 here is CASSSTSGDTQYF. The CDR3 coding sequence is TGTGCCAGCAGCTCGACGTCTGGCGATACGCAGTATTTT.

The chain couples TRBV30 to TRBJ2-3; tentatively, D is TRBD2 (7 bases). The CDR3 sequence is 13 residues long. Per the germline V gene, CDR1 is GTSNPN and CDR2 is SVGIG (reference sequence). The V gene lost 1 base and the J gene lost 8 bases, with 13 bases spanning the gap. CDR3 residues: CAWSEGGAATQYF. Here the CDR3 DNA reads TGTGCCTGGAGTGAAGGGGGGGCAGCTACGCAGTATTTT.